This T cell receptor (beta chain) was sequenced for a study of T cell changes during pregnancy in multiple sclerosis. Here immunoSEQ multiplex PCR was the method, and the copy in TCRdb shows in-frame clones only, minus some. The sample carries 45,000 to 60,000 clones, about nine tenths recorded once. Trimming took 9 bases from V and 4 from J, leaving 15 bases between them. Germline CDR1 is SNHLY and CDR2 is FYNNEI. The CDR3 extends over 13 amino acids. The sample was CD4+ T cells from peripheral blood mononuclear cells, taken after pregnancy. The TCR originated in a female donor in good health, enrolled as a control in a pregnancy study. The chain joins TRBV2 to TRBJ1-1; D ambiguous. The CDR3 is CASRRALGTEAFF. The CDR3 DNA sequence: TGTGCCAGTAGGAGGGCCTTGGGCACTGAAGCTTTCTTT.